The T cell receptor beta chain under discussion was sequenced for a study of cytomegalovirus exposure and HLA in healthy donors. Background on the study: It was reported in a later analysis that the 100 to 150 validation repertoires used the same platform as the approximately 600 first-cohort repertoires. Regarding the study as a whole: The study designated fewer than 200 TCR beta chains cytomegalovirus-associated. Most TCR sequences were uncommon, yet certain public TCRs appeared in many donors. Accounts indicate the classifier identified cytomegalovirus status with strong specificity and sensitivity.

Per the germline V gene, CDR1 is MNHEY and CDR2 is SVGAGI. Trimming pared 3 bases from V and 2 bases from J, leaving 8 bases between. CDR3 size: 14 residues. Comments on this clone: Antigen unknown.

This table comes from immunoSEQ multiplex PCR, and its TCRdb copy is limited to in-frame clones, with some not included. The repertoire holds around 120,000 clones, approximately 90% seen once, with 1.5% to 2% in the top ten. The source is a man aged 18 to 35 in good health and CMV-seronegative. Sequencing was carried out using PBMCs. The V call is TRBV6-5, the J call TRBJ1-3, with D unresolved. The CDR3 DNA reads as TGTGCCAGCAGTTATCGGGGTGCTGGAAACACCATATATTTT. It is translated as CASSYRGAGNTIYF.